The entry below gives a single TCR beta chain sequence along with its context. The sample comes from a study of blood T cells in healthy people across ages. CDR3 length equals 17 residues. Per germline, CDR1 SGHTA and CDR2 FQGNSA. V lost 1 base to trimming and J lost 7 bases, with 17 bases between them. Alongside a J-beta primer mix, a sample-barcoded 5' primer served in a second PCR lasting about 7 to 12 cycles. Every individual sample yielded 2.5 million or more paired-end reads (each containing CDR3). TCRdb used MiXCR to reprocess the 5' RACE reads, holding one entry per CDR3 protein. Altogether approximately 1,000,000 distinct CDR3 sequences are present, around two fifths being singletons, with the ten largest covering around 12%. Peripheral blood, roughly 9.3 milliliters per donor, was collected.

This TCR came from a man younger than 30 in good health. Sequencing was done on a sample of blood. The chain joins TRBV7-2 to TRBJ1-6, with a weak D call TRBD1 (6 bases). CDR3 protein: CASSLEYIGGRNSPLHF. The CDR3, as DNA: TGTGCCAGCAGCTTAGAGTACATCGGGGGGCGAAATTCACCCCTCCACTTT.